A selection of T cell receptor beta chains follows, all from one sample in a study of vaccination effects on CD4 cells after COVID-19. The antigens of these receptors remain unknown. The assay was immunoSEQ multiplex PCR, and TCRdb's table has in-frame clones only and misses some. The sample includes 60,000 to 90,000 clones, roughly four fifths of them seen just once. The input for sequencing was CD4+ T cells from PBMCs cultured with HCoV-229E spike peptides, taken after COVID-19 vaccination. These receptors originate from a human donor who received a COVID-19 vaccine. The CDR3 runs from the conserved cysteine through the conserved F or W. The D gene is left open where the match is weak. Not every row has a clone size; where given, it reads once, few, many or a size class.

cdr3_length j_call v_call clone_size d_call cdr3_aa cdr3_nt
17 TRBJ1-6 TRBV4-1 NA TRBD1 CASSQDIQGAQNSPLHF TGCGCCAGCAGCCAGGATATACAGGGGGCTCAAAATTCACCCCTCCACTTT
12 TRBJ1-2 TRBV5-6 NA NA CASSVTTGLYTF TGTGCCAGCAGCGTCACTACAGGCCTCTACACCTTC
12 TRBJ2-3 TRBV3-1/TRBV3-2 NA NA CASSQVVGTQYF TGTGCCAGCAGCCAAGTGGTCGGTACGCAGTATTTT
13 TRBJ1-1 TRBV28 few NA CASISHLNTEAFF TGTGCCAGCATCTCGCACCTGAACACTGAAGCTTTCTTT
16 TRBJ1-1 TRBV7-8 few TRBD1 CASRQDRGHGNTEAFF TGTGCCAGCAGACAAGACAGGGGGCATGGGAACACTGAAGCTTTCTTT
13 TRBJ1-4 TRBV29-1 NA TRBD1 CSGSDRDNEKLFF TGCAGCGGGTCCGACAGGGATAATGAAAAACTGTTTTTT
13 TRBJ2-3 TRBV27 NA NA CASKRVFTDTQYF TGTGCCTCAAAAAGAGTATTCACAGATACGCAGTATTTT
15 TRBJ2-3 TRBV29-1 NA TRBD2 CSVERAGGRGDTQYF TGCAGCGTTGAAAGAGCGGGGGGCCGAGGAGATACGCAGTATTTT
15 TRBJ2-5 TRBV19 NA NA CASKKGLNLRETQYF TGTGCCTCAAAAAAGGGGCTAAACCTCCGAGAGACCCAGTACTTC
14 TRBJ1-1 TRBV6-5 NA NA CASTERGGNTEAFF TGTGCCAGCACCGAACGGGGGGGGAACACTGAAGCTTTCTTT
14 TRBJ1-2 TRBV27 NA TRBD1 CASSLYLTGGGYTF TGTGCCAGCAGTTTATATCTGACAGGGGGCGGCTACACCTTC
14 TRBJ1-5 TRBV10-3 NA NA CAIAAQGTNQPQHF TGTGCCATCGCAGCCCAGGGGACCAATCAGCCCCAGCATTTT
14 TRBJ2-3 TRBV7-9 NA NA CASSLVDMTDTQYF TGTGCCAGCAGCTTAGTAGACATGACGGATACGCAGTATTTT
15 TRBJ2-1 TRBV11-3 NA NA CASSLTGESYNEQFF TGTGCCAGCAGCTTAACGGGGGAGTCTTACAATGAGCAGTTCTTC
16 TRBJ1-4 TRBV6-1 NA NA CASREPGRATYEKLFF TGTGCCAGTAGAGAACCCGGTAGAGCGACCTATGAAAAACTGTTTTTT
14 TRBJ2-5 TRBV7-9 NA NA CASLPEGVAETQYF TGTGCCAGCCTACCCGAGGGGGTTGCGGAGACCCAGTACTTC
15 TRBJ1-1 TRBV18 NA NA CASSPPAGQRTEAFF TGTGCCAGCTCACCACCGGCGGGTCAGAGAACTGAAGCTTTCTTT
13 TRBJ2-1 TRBV6-2/TRBV6-3 NA NA CASSGTGLTEQFF TGTGCCAGCAGTGGCACGGGGCTTACAGAGCAGTTCTTC
13 TRBJ2-3 TRBV15 NA NA CATSFRSGDTQYF TGTGCCACCAGCTTTCGGTCCGGCGATACGCAGTATTTT
13 TRBJ2-3 TRBV12-5 NA NA CASGLALLDTQYF TGTGCTAGTGGTTTGGCCCTCTTAGATACGCAGTATTTT
14 TRBJ1-1 TRBV18 NA NA CASSPQGYRTEAFF TGTGCCAGCTCACCTCAGGGATATCGCACTGAAGCTTTCTTT
13 TRBJ1-1 TRBV6-5 NA NA CASSYSDNTEAFF TGTGCCAGCAGTTACTCTGATAACACTGAAGCTTTCTTT
10 TRBJ1-2 TRBV20-1 NA NA CSGGSYGYTF TGCAGTGGGGGGTCCTATGGCTACACCTTC
14 TRBJ1-2 TRBV5-8 NA NA CASSHQRVDYGYTF TGTGCCAGCAGCCACCAGCGTGTGGACTATGGCTACACCTTC
15 TRBJ1-5 TRBV7-8 few NA CASRGGTNSNQPQHF TGTGCCAGCAGGGGCGGGACCAATAGCAATCAGCCCCAGCATTTT
14 TRBJ1-2 TRBV29-1 NA TRBD1 CSVEGQGAGYGYTF TGCAGCGTTGAGGGGCAGGGGGCCGGCTATGGCTACACCTTC
12 TRBJ1-1 TRBV20-1 NA TRBD1 CSASGTGTEAFF TGCAGTGCTAGTGGGACAGGCACTGAAGCTTTCTTT
14 TRBJ2-5 TRBV3-1/TRBV3-2 NA NA CASSQAARGETQYF TGTGCCAGCAGCCAAGCGGCTAGAGGAGAGACCCAGTACTTC
14 TRBJ1-1 TRBV5-1 NA NA CASSLGGDGTEAFF TGCGCCAGCAGCTTGGGAGGGGACGGCACTGAAGCTTTCTTT
15 TRBJ2-5 TRBV5-1 NA NA CASSSRLGSGETQYF TGCGCCAGCAGCTCGCGACTAGGTAGTGGCGAGACCCAGTACTTC
14 TRBJ1-1 TRBV30 NA NA CAWSVFQLNTEAFF TGTGCCTGGAGTGTATTTCAGCTGAACACTGAAGCTTTCTTT
14 TRBJ2-3 TRBV7-2 NA NA CASSLELGGDTQYF TGTGCCAGCAGCTTAGAACTGGGGGGAGATACGCAGTATTTT
14 TRBJ1-1 TRBV5-1 NA TRBD1 CASSADRGPTEAFF TGCGCCAGCAGCGCGGACAGGGGGCCCACTGAAGCTTTCTTT
13 TRBJ1-6 TRBV3-1/TRBV3-2 NA NA CASSQEYNSPLHF TGTGCCAGCAGCCAAGAATATAATTCACCCCTCCACTTT
16 TRBJ2-6 TRBV7-2 NA NA CASSLAPVSGANVLTF TGTGCCAGCAGCTTAGCGCCAGTCTCTGGGGCCAACGTCCTGACTTTC
13 TRBJ2-3 TRBV11-2 NA NA CASSSLRTDTQYF TGTGCCAGCAGCTCGCTCCGCACAGATACGCAGTATTTT
14 TRBJ1-5 TRBV6-2/TRBV6-3 NA NA CASSLRDASQPQHF TGTGCCAGCAGTCTACGGGACGCCAGCCAGCCCCAGCATTTT
13 TRBJ2-5 TRBV19 NA NA CASRGLGQETQYF TGTGCCAGTAGGGGACTGGGGCAAGAGACCCAGTACTTC
15 TRBJ2-3 TRBV5-1 NA NA CASSRWTANTDTQYF TGCGCCAGCAGCCGGTGGACAGCAAACACAGATACGCAGTATTTT
13 TRBJ2-5 TRBV10-3 NA NA CAISGTAQETQYF TGTGCCATCAGTGGAACAGCCCAAGAGACCCAGTACTTC
15 TRBJ2-2 TRBV5-1 NA NA CASSLGVPNTGELFF TGCGCCAGCAGCTTGGGGGTCCCGAACACCGGGGAGCTGTTTTTT
13 TRBJ1-1 TRBV6-5 NA NA CASGGRPSSEAFF TGTGCCAGCGGGGGCAGGCCGAGCTCTGAAGCTTTCTTT
15 TRBJ1-6 TRBV5-1 NA NA CASSRDNSYNSPLHF TGCGCCAGCAGCCGGGACAACTCCTATAATTCACCCCTCCACTTT
14 TRBJ2-1 TRBV7-2 NA NA CASSLDGGTYEQFF TGTGCCAGCAGCTTAGATGGGGGGACGTATGAGCAGTTCTTC
17 TRBJ2-2 TRBV5-6 NA NA CASSLPQNSPNTGELFF TGTGCCAGCAGCTTGCCTCAGAACAGCCCCAACACCGGGGAGCTGTTTTTT
19 TRBJ2-1 TRBV24-1 NA TRBD1 CATSDQNPGQGFSYNEQFF TGTGCCACCAGTGATCAGAATCCGGGACAGGGGTTCTCCTACAATGAGCAGTTCTTC
13 TRBJ1-5 TRBV19 NA NA CASTDRRVQPQHF TGTGCCAGTACCGACAGACGGGTACAGCCCCAGCATTTT
14 TRBJ1-6 TRBV19 NA NA CASSITRTYSPLHF TGTGCCAGTAGTATAACGCGGACGTATTCACCCCTCCACTTT
16 TRBJ1-4 TRBV4-3 NA NA CASSQAEGSTNEKLFF TGCGCCAGCAGCCAAGCTGAGGGGTCAACTAATGAAAAACTGTTTTTT
21 TRBJ2-6 TRBV4-1 once TRBD1 CASSTFSGQGPFVGGANVLTF TGCGCCAGCAGCACCTTCTCCGGACAGGGCCCTTTCGTGGGTGGGGCCAACGTCCTGACTTTC
15 TRBJ2-2 TRBV9 once TRBD1 CASSDGRGIAGELFF TGTGCCAGCAGCGATGGCAGGGGGATAGCCGGGGAGCTGTTTTTT
13 TRBJ1-5 TRBV28 NA NA CASSLTQSASQHF TGTGCCAGCAGTTTAACCCAGTCAGCGTCCCAGCATTTT
16 TRBJ2-6 TRBV14 NA TRBD1 CASSRRGLGGANVLTF TGTGCCAGCAGCCGCAGGGGGCTGGGTGGGGCCAACGTCCTGACTTTC
15 TRBJ2-3 TRBV6-4 NA NA CASSDSTTAGDTQYF TGTGCCAGCAGTGACTCTACCACTGCGGGCGATACGCAGTATTTT
18 TRBJ2-1 TRBV11-2 once TRBD2 CASSLEGPLAGGGDEQFF TGTGCCAGCAGCTTAGAAGGGCCCCTAGCGGGGGGGGGTGATGAGCAGTTCTTC
16 TRBJ2-3 TRBV5-1 NA TRBD2 CASSVLAGGVADTQYF TGCGCCAGCAGCGTACTAGCGGGGGGGGTAGCAGATACGCAGTATTTT
13 TRBJ1-2 TRBV6-5 NA NA CASSSSTGNGYTF TGTGCCAGCAGTTCCTCCACGGGGAATGGCTACACCTTC
16 TRBJ1-6 TRBV5-1 few NA CASSLSGPVGNSPLHF TGCGCCAGCAGCCTATCCGGACCGGTGGGGAATTCACCCCTCCACTTT
16 TRBJ2-3 TRBV5-1 NA NA CASSFGSGGAGDTQYF TGCGCCAGCAGCTTCGGATCTGGGGGGGCAGGAGATACGCAGTATTTT